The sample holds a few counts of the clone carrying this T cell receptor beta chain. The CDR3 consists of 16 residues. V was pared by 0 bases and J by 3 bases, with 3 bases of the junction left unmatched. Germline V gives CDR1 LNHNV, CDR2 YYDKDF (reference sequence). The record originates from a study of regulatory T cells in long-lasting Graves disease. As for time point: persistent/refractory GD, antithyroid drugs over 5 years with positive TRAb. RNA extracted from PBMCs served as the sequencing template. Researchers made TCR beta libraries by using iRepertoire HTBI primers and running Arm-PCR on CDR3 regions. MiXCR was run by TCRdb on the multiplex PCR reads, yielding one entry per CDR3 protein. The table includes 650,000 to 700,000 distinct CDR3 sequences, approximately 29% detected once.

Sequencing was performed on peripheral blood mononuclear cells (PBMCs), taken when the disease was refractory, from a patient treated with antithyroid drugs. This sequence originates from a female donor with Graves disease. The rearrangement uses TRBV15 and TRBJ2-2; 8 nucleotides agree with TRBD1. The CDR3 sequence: CATSRDSQGDTGELFF. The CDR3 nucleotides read TGTGCCACCAGCAGAGATTCACAGGGGGACACCGGGGAGCTGTTTTTT.